This entry lists 20 T cell receptor beta chains sequenced from one sample in a study of blood T cell repertoires in COVID-19. The assay was immunoSEQ multiplex PCR, and TCRdb's table has in-frame clones only and misses some. Counted here are 95,000 to 100,000 clones, about 85% occurring once; the ten biggest clones make up 1.5% to 2%. The material sequenced was peripheral blood. These receptors all come from a woman in her 70s with active or convalescent COVID-19.

The gene calls are TRBV24-1 and TRBJ2-2, with D possibly matching TRBD2 (5 bases). V was shortened by 5 bases and J by 0 bases, with 24 bases between the two germline ends. The CDR3 extends over 20 amino acids. Germline CDR1 is KGHDR and CDR2 is SFDVKD. CDR3 sequence reads: CATSGSWRLSTLSNTGELFF. The CDR3 DNA reads TGTGCCACCAGTGGGTCATGGAGGCTGAGTACCCTATCGAACACCGGGGAGCTGTTTTTT.

This clone appeared a single time. This sequence joins TRBV7-9 and TRBJ1-4; D call uncertain. CDR1 and CDR2 (germline): SEHNR, FQNEAQ (reference sequence). The germline V and J ends were trimmed by 10 bases and 3 bases, with 9 bases remaining between them. CDR3 length equals 12 residues. CDR3 sequence (DNA): TGTGCCACCAGTGGGCCTAATGAAAAACTGTTTTTT. Its translation is CATSGPNEKLFF.

The chain employs TRBV27 and TRBJ2-1; 7 nucleotides agree with TRBD1. V dropped 10 bases and J dropped 3; count of bases not matched to a gene: 6. CDR1 and CDR2 from the germline V gene are MNHEY and SMNVEV (reference sequence). This CDR3 has 13 residues. The CDR3 loop is CANDGQDYNEQFF. The CDR3 region has the DNA TGTGCCAACGATGGACAGGACTACAATGAGCAGTTCTTC.

Turning to this clone: At the DNA level, this CDR3 is encoded by other sequences in the same sample as well. The chain joins TRBV5-4 to TRBJ2-5, with TRBD2 matching over 7 bases. CDR3 size: 15 residues. J was trimmed by 1 base and V by 0 bases; bases with no gene match: 3. Germline CDR1 SGHNT, CDR2 YYREEE (reference sequence). The CDR3: CASSLVVAGQETQYF. In DNA form, the CDR3 reads TGTGCCAGCAGCTTGGTTGTAGCGGGCCAAGAGACCCAGTACTTC.

This clone was seen a few times. The CDR3 sequence is CASSLVWGGNTEAFF. The CDR3 bases are TGTGCCAGCAGCTTAGTCTGGGGGGGGAACACTGAAGCTTTCTTT. The J gene is TRBJ1-1, the V gene TRBV7-2, with D maybe TRBD1 (5 bases). Germline V gives CDR1 SGHTA, CDR2 FQGNSA. Trimming shortened V by 1 base and J by 1 base, and 10 bases separated the two germline ends. This CDR3 is 15 amino acids long.

The V call is TRBV5-8, the J call TRBJ1-2; no clear D gene. Trimming removed 5 bases at V and 1 base at J, with 9 bases between. The CDR3 extends over 13 amino acids. Per germline, CDR1 SGHTS and CDR2 YDEGEE. DNA of the CDR3: TGTGCCAGCAGTCCCGGTGGTAACTATGGCTACACCTTC. This translates into CASSPGGNYGYTF.

This chain connects TRBV6-2 or TRBV6-3 to TRBJ2-7, with 11 bases lining up with TRBD2. Germline V gene sequence: CDR1 MNHEY, CDR2 SVGEGT. V was clipped by 5 bases and J by 4 bases; unmatched bases: 7. The CDR3 loop spans 15 amino acids. The CDR3 sequence is CASSTTSGSFYEQYF. The DNA for the CDR3 is TGTGCCAGCAGTACAACTAGCGGGAGTTTTTACGAGCAGTACTTC.

The rearrangement joins TRBV9 to TRBJ1-2; TRBD1 is a possible D gene (5 bases). The V end lost 0 bases, the J end lost 8 bases, and 20 bases lay between the germline ends. CDR1 is SGDLS, CDR2 YYNGEE, per germline. The CDR3 is made up of 16 amino acids. CDR3 sequence: CASSVGLMGGVGGYTF. CDR3 coding DNA: TGTGCCAGCAGCGTAGGATTGATGGGAGGGGTAGGGGGCTACACCTTC. The variable domain in full, completed from reference TRBV9 and TRBJ1-2, reads DSGVTQTPKHLITATGQRVTLRCSPRSGDLSVYWYQQSLDQGLQFLIQYYNGEERAKGNILERFSAQQFPDLHSELNLSSLELGDSALYFCASSVGLMGGVGGYTFGSGTRLTVV.

This clone was counted once. The chain combines TRBV25-1 with TRBJ1-2; 7 nucleotides line up with TRBD1. The trim removed 6 bases at V and 0 bases at J, leaving 7 bases unmatched. Germline V gene lookup returns CDR1 MGHDK and CDR2 SYGVNS. The CDR3 is 15 amino acids. CDR3 coding DNA: TGTGCCAGCAGCCGACAGGGCTATGCTAACTATGGCTACACCTTC. This encodes CASSRQGYANYGYTF.

CDR3 DNA sequence: TGTGCCAGCAGCTTAGCCCTGACAGGGGGAGGCACTGAAGCTTTCTTT. This sequence encodes CASSLALTGGGTEAFF. V and J are TRBV7-9 and TRBJ1-1, with TRBD1 matching 9 bases. Germline trimming cut 0 bases from V and 4 bases from J; bases unmatched to any gene: 6. The length of the CDR3 is 16 residues. CDR1 is SEHNR and CDR2 is FQNEAQ in the germline V gene (reference sequence). The full variable domain, with the rest looked up from reference TRBV7-9 and TRBJ1-1, is DTGVSQNPRHKITKRGQNVTFRCDPISEHNRLYWYRQTLGQGPEFLTYFQNEAQLEKSRLLSDRFSAERPKGSFSTLEIQRTEQGDSAMYLCASSLALTGGGTEAFFGQGTRLTVV.

This chain connects TRBV5-1 to TRBJ2-5; 7 nucleotides line up with TRBD2. Germline assignment: CDR1 SGHRS and CDR2 YFSETQ. The CDR3 runs to 14 residues. Trimming cost V 4 bases and J 2 bases; bases outside gene matches: 5. Here the CDR3 reads CASSPTSPQETQYF. The CDR3 DNA sequence: TGCGCCAGCAGCCCGACTAGCCCGCAAGAGACCCAGTACTTC.

The gene calls are TRBV5-1 and TRBJ2-1; 9 bases are shared with TRBD2. CDR1 SGHRS and CDR2 YFSETQ come from the germline V gene. V shed 0 bases and J 7 bases; nucleotides not matched to a gene: 8. CDR3 length: 16 residues. The CDR3 DNA reads TGCGCCAGCAGCTTGGTGGCTAGCGGGAACCTTAATGAGCAGTTCTTC. It codes for CASSLVASGNLNEQFF.

The chain couples TRBV6-2 or TRBV6-3 to TRBJ1-1; a possible D gene is TRBD1 (5 bases). Trimming took 2 bases from V and 4 from J, leaving 8 bases between them. The CDR3 spans 13 residues. Germline loops: CDR1 MNHEY, CDR2 SVGEGT. DNA for the CDR3: TGTGCCAGCAGTTACGGGGGAGGCACTGAAGCTTTCTTT. Translating gives CASSYGGGTEAFF.

The chain combines TRBV2 with TRBJ2-7; the D gene is possibly TRBD2 (6 bases). The V and J ends lost 4 bases and 2 bases respectively, with 15 bases between them. The CDR3 consists of 15 residues. Germline CDR1 reads SNHLY; CDR2 reads FYNNEI. This CDR3 reads CASSVLRDSAYEQYF. Here the CDR3 DNA reads TGTGCCAGCAGTGTTCTCCGGGACTCGGCCTACGAGCAGTACTTC.

The CDR3 DNA is TGTGCCTCCCCGGATATGGGGGAGGGCCTCGTTGAGCAGTTCTTC. Translation gives CASPDMGEGLVEQFF. V is TRBV24-1 and J is TRBJ2-1; 7 bases are shared with TRBD2. This CDR3 comprises 15 residues. With V trimmed by 12 bases and J by 9 bases, 19 bases remained unmatched. From germline, CDR1 is KGHDR and CDR2 SFDVKD.

The chain combines TRBV5-1 with TRBJ2-1; 7 bases map to TRBD1. In germline, CDR1 is SGHRS, CDR2 YFSETQ. The CDR3 length is 15 residues. V was pared by 2 bases and J by 6 bases, with 8 bases of the junction left unmatched. This chain's CDR3 is CASSFDTGAVNEQFF. The CDR3 DNA reads TGCGCCAGCAGCTTTGACACAGGGGCCGTCAATGAGCAGTTCTTC.

The V and J genes are TRBV5-1 and TRBJ1-2; a possible D gene is TRBD1 (6 bases). The V gene's germline CDR1 is SGHRS and CDR2 YFSETQ. CDR3 length: 14 residues. V was pared by 0 bases and J by 4 bases, with 10 bases between. CDR3 coding DNA: TGCGCCAGCAGCTTGGCGGGCAGGGGCTATGGCTACACCTTC. Translation gives CASSLAGRGYGYTF.

The CDR3: CASGLVLGNTIYF. The CDR3 nucleotides are TGTGCTAGTGGTTTGGTACTTGGAAACACCATATATTTT. This chain uses TRBV12-5 with TRBJ1-3; D is undetermined. The CDR3 extends over 13 amino acids. The germline V and J ends were trimmed by 0 bases and 3 bases, with 3 bases remaining between them. The germline V gene has CDR1 LGHNT and CDR2 FRNRAP.

The chain couples TRBV10-3 to TRBJ2-7; 10 nucleotides match TRBD1. CDR3 length: 15 amino acids. CDR1 is ENHRY and CDR2 is SYGVKD in the germline V gene. V dropped 4 bases and J dropped 6; count of bases not matched to a gene: 9. The CDR3 loop is CAISAGTGDIGEQYF. The CDR3 coding sequence is TGTGCCATCAGTGCCGGGACAGGGGATATAGGCGAGCAGTACTTC.

Concerning this clone: Relative to the germline gene, one junction end is altered; a read error may explain this. This chain uses TRBV4-1 with TRBJ2-7, with D unclear. There are 16 residues in the CDR3. Germline V lookup: CDR1 MGHRA, CDR2 YSYEKL. Here the CDR3 reads CASSEDRDKSNYEQYF. The DNA of the CDR3 is TGCGCCAGCAGCGAAGACCGAGACAAGTCCAACTACGAGCAGTACTTC.